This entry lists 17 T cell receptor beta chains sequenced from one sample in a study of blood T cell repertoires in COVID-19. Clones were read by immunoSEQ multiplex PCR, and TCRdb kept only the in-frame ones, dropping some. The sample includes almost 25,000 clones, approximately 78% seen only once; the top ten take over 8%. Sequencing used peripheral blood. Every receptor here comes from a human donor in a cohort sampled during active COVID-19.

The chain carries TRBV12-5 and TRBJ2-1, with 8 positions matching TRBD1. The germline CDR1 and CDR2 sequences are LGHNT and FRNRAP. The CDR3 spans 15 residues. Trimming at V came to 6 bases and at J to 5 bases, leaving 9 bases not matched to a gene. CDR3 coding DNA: TGTGCTAGTGGCCCCGGGACAGGTCTACACAATGAGCAGTTCTTC. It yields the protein CASGPGTGLHNEQFF.

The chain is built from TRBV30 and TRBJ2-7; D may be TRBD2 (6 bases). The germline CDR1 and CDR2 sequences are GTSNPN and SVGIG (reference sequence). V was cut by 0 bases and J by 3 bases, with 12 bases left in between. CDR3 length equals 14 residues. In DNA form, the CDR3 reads TGTGCCTGGAGTGTACGACTAGATCGCTACGAGCAGTACTTC. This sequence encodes CAWSVRLDRYEQYF. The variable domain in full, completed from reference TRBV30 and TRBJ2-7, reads SQTIHQWPATLVQPVGSPLSLECTVEGTSNPNLYWYRQAAGRGLQLLFYSVGIGQISSEVPQNLSASRPQDRQFILSSKKLLLSDSGFYLCAWSVRLDRYEQYFGPGTRLTVT.

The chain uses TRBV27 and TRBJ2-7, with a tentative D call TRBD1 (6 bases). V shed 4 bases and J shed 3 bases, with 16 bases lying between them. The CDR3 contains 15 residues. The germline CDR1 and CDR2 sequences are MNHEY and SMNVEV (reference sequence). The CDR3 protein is CASSYFRDTYYEQYF. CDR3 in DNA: TGTGCCAGCAGTTACTTCCGGGACACCTACTACGAGCAGTACTTC.

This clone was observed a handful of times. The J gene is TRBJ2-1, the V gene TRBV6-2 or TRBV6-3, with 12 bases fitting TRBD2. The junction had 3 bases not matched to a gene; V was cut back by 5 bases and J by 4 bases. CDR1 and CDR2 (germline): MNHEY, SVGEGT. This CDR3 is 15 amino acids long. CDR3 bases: TGTGCCAGCAGTGCACTAGCGGGGGGTTACAATGAGCAGTTCTTC. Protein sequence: CASSALAGGYNEQFF.

CDR3 bases: TGTGCCAGCAGCCCCGGACAGGGATATGGCTACACCTTC. Its translation: CASSPGQGYGYTF. The chain couples TRBV7-3 to TRBJ1-2; 8 bases align to TRBD1. The CDR3 contains 13 residues. Per germline, CDR1 SGHTA and CDR2 FQGTGA. V was clipped by 5 bases and J by 5 bases; unmatched bases: 4.

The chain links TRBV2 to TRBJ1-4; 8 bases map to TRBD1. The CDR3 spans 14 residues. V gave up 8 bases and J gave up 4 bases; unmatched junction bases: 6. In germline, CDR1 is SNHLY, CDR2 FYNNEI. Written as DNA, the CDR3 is TGTGCCAGCTTCCGGACAGGGATTAATGAAAAACTGTTTTTT. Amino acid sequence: CASFRTGINEKLFF.

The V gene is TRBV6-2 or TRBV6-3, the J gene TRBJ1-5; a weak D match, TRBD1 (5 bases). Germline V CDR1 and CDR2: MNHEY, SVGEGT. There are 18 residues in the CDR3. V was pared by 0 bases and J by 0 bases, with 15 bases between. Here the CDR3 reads CASSYSIRTRYSNQPQHF. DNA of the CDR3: TGTGCCAGCAGTTACTCGATTAGGACACGATATAGCAATCAGCCCCAGCATTTT.

The CDR3: CASIQGALSYSPLHF. The CDR3 nucleotides read TGTGCCAGCATCCAGGGGGCTCTAAGTTATTCACCCCTCCACTTT. The V and J genes are TRBV6-5 and TRBJ1-6, with 8 bases aligning to TRBD1. The CDR3 runs 15 residues. Germline loops: CDR1 MNHEY, CDR2 SVGAGI. J lost 8 bases, V lost 7 bases, and 10 bases had no gene match.

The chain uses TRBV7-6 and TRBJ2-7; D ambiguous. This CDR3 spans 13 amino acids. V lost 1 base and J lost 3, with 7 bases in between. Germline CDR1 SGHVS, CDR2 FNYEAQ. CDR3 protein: CASSLGPLYEQYF. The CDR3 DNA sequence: TGTGCCAGCAGCTTAGGTCCCCTCTACGAGCAGTACTTC.

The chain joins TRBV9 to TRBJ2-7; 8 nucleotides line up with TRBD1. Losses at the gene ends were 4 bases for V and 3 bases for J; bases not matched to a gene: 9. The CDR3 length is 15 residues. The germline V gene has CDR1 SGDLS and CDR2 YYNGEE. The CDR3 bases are TGTGCCAGCAGCCACGGACAGGGAGGTGACTACGAGCAGTACTTC. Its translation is CASSHGQGGDYEQYF.

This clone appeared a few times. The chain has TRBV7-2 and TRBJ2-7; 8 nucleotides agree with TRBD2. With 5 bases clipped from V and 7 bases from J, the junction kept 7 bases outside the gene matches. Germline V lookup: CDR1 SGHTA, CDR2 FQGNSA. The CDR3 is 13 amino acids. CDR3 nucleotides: TGTGCCAGCAGCCGGGGGGGGGCGCGAGAGCAGTACTTC. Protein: CASSRGGAREQYF.

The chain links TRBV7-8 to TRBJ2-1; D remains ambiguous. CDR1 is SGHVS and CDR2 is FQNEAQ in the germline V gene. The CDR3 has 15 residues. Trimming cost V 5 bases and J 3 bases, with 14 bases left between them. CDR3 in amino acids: CASSARGLGYNEQFF. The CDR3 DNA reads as TGTGCCAGCAGCGCCCGTGGGCTGGGCTACAATGAGCAGTTCTTC.

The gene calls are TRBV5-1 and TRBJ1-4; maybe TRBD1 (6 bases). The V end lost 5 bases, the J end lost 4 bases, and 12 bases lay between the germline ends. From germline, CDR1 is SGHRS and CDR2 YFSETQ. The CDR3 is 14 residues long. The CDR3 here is CASSTQGLNEKLFF. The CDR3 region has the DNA TGCGCCAGCAGTACCCAGGGGCTTAATGAAAAACTGTTTTTT. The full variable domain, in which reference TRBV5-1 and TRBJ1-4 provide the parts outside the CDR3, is KAGVTQTPRYLIKTRGQQVTLSCSPISGHRSVSWYQQTPGQGLQFLFEYFSETQRNKGNFPGRFSGRQFSNSRSEMNVSTLELGDSALYLCASSTQGLNEKLFFGSGTQLSVL.

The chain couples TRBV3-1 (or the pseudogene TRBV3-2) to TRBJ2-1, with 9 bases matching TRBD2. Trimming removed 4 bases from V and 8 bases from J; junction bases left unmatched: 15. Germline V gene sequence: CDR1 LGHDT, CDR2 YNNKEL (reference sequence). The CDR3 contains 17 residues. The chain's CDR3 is CASSLPVCGGAKDEQFF. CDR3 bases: TGTGCCAGCAGCCTGCCCGTATGCGGGGGGGCGAAGGATGAGCAGTTCTTC.

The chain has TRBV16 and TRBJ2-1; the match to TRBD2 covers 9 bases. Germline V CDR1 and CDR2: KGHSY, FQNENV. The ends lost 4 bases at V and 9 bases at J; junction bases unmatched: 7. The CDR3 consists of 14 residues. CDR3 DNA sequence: TGTGCCAGCAGCCGTAGACTAGCGGCTGGTGAGCAGTTCTTC. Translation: CASSRRLAAGEQFF.

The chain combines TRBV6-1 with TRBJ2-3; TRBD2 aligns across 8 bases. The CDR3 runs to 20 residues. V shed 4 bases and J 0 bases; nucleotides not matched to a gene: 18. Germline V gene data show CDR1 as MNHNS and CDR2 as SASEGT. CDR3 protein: CASSAAATSGAAGSTDTQYF. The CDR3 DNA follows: TGTGCCAGCAGTGCCGCAGCTACTAGCGGAGCAGCCGGGAGCACAGATACGCAGTATTTT.

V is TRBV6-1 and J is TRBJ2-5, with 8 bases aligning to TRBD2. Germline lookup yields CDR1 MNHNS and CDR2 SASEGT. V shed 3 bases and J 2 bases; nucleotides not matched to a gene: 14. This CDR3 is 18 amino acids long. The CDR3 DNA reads TGTGCCAGCAGTGAGTTTCCGGGAGCGGGGGTGAAACAAGAGACCCAGTACTTC. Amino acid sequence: CASSEFPGAGVKQETQYF.